Presented here are 7 T cell receptor beta chains from one specimen sequenced in a study of CD4 T cells in relation to SARS-CoV-2 and coronaviruses. These receptors have no identified antigens. Unexposed donor CD4+ T cells date from about 2011-2018, before the COVID-19 pandemic. CD4+ T cells were isolated from the cells after 10 days of culture. Sequencing used immunoSEQ multiplex PCR; TCRdb keeps in-frame clones, though not all of them. The sample carries fewer than 14,000 clones, approximately 80% recorded once. Sequenced sample: CD4+ T cells from PBMCs, cultured in vitro. Every receptor here comes from a human donor in good health.

The CDR3 spells CASSQAGTGGTKTQYF. The CDR3 nucleotides read TGTGCCAGCAGCCAAGCCGGGACAGGGGGCACAAAGACCCAGTACTTC. The chain joins TRBV14 to TRBJ2-5; 12 positions match TRBD1. CDR1 is SGHDN and CDR2 is FVKESK in the germline V gene. The ends lost 1 base at V and 6 bases at J; junction bases unmatched: 6. The CDR3 covers 16 residues.

This clone was recorded only once. The chain employs TRBV30 and TRBJ1-2; D call uncertain. The CDR3 runs to 12 residues. Between the trimmed V and J ends, which lost 5 bases and 4 bases, there was a span of 11 bases. Germline V gene data show CDR1 as GTSNPN and CDR2 as SVGIG (reference sequence). CDR3 sequence (DNA): TGTGCCTGGGCACCGGGCCCCTATGGCTACACCTTC. Protein: CAWAPGPYGYTF. Full variable domain (outside the CDR3, taken from reference TRBV30 and TRBJ1-2): SQTIHQWPATLVQPVGSPLSLECTVEGTSNPNLYWYRQAAGRGLQLLFYSVGIGQISSEVPQNLSASRPQDRQFILSSKKLLLSDSGFYLCAWAPGPYGYTFGSGTRLTVV.

V usage is TRBV30 and J usage is TRBJ1-6; TRBD1 matches at 7 bases. The CDR3 has 13 residues. The germline V gene encodes CDR1 GTSNPN and CDR2 SVGIG (reference sequence). V was pared by 4 bases and J by 5 bases, with 2 bases of the junction left unmatched. In DNA form, the CDR3 reads TGTGCCTGGACGACAGGGAATAATTCACCCCTCCACTTT. Protein product: CAWTTGNNSPLHF.

The rearrangement joins TRBV9 to TRBJ2-7, with D tentatively TRBD1 (6 bases). The germline CDR1 and CDR2 sequences are SGDLS and YYNGEE. The CDR3 is made up of 15 amino acids. Trimming removed 4 bases from V and 4 bases from J, with 18 bases in between. CDR3 coding DNA: TGTGCCAGCAGCCCTCGGGACAAGGGATCATACGAGCAGTACTTC. Protein product: CASSPRDKGSYEQYF.

The chain couples TRBV19 to TRBJ1-1; perhaps TRBD1 as D (6 bases). Per the germline V gene, CDR1 is LNHDA and CDR2 is SQIVND (reference sequence). V lost 7 bases and J lost 9, with 9 bases in between. The CDR3 totals 10 residues. The CDR3 sequence is CASTGGQAFF. The CDR3 DNA follows: TGTGCCAGTACCGGGGGGCAAGCTTTCTTT.

This rearrangement joins TRBV11-3 to TRBJ2-6; either TRBD1 or TRBD2 may fit D (5 bases each). V lost 5 bases and J lost 0, with 8 bases in between. CDR1 and CDR2 from the germline V gene are SGHNT and YENEEA. The CDR3 runs to 15 residues. The CDR3: CASSAGASGANVLTF. The CDR3 DNA reads as TGTGCCAGCAGCGCCGGGGCCTCTGGGGCCAACGTCCTGACTTTC.

V usage is TRBV5-1 and J usage is TRBJ1-4; 9 bases match TRBD1. The junction had 6 bases not matched to a gene; V was cut back by 4 bases and J by 8 bases. CDR1 is SGHRS and CDR2 is YFSETQ in the germline V gene. This CDR3 comprises 14 residues. The CDR3 nucleotides read TGCGCCAGCAGCACGACAGGGGGTGAGGAAAAACTGTTTTTT. This gives the protein CASSTTGGEEKLFF. Based on the CDR3 plus reference TRBV5-1 and TRBJ1-4, the full variable domain is KAGVTQTPRYLIKTRGQQVTLSCSPISGHRSVSWYQQTPGQGLQFLFEYFSETQRNKGNFPGRFSGRQFSNSRSEMNVSTLELGDSALYLCASSTTGGEEKLFFGSGTQLSVL.